The 4 T cell receptor beta chains presented below share a single source sample, sequenced in a study of OX40 agonist ivuxolimab in advanced cancers. Produced via immunoSEQ multiplex PCR; TCRdb's table is partial and in-frame only. The table lists 70,000 or so clones, approximately 91% of them singletons. The starting material was CD4+ or CD8+ T cells sorted from blood, obtained in a trial of the OX40 agonist ivuxolimab. The receptor source for this set is an adult with an advanced solid tumor such as melanoma, head and neck, liver or kidney cancer.

The CDR3 nucleotides read TGTGCCATCAGTGAAGAGGGGACCTACGAGCAGTACTTC. This gives the protein CAISEEGTYEQYF. The rearrangement links TRBV10-3 to TRBJ2-7, with D tentatively TRBD1 or TRBD2 (5 bases each). This CDR3 region has 13 residues. Looked up from germline, CDR1 is ENHRY and CDR2 is SYGVKD. Trimming shortened V by 3 bases and J by 2 bases, and 8 bases separated the two germline ends.

Comments on this clone: Other DNA sequences in this specimen translate into the identical CDR3. The V and J genes are TRBV4-3 and TRBJ2-7, with no clear D. Trimming removed 0 bases at V and 0 bases at J, with 6 bases between. This CDR3 spans 14 amino acids. The V gene's germline CDR1 is LGHNA and CDR2 YSLEER. The CDR3 is CASSQDRRSYEQYF. The CDR3 DNA is TGCGCCAGCAGCCAAGATAGGCGCTCCTACGAGCAGTACTTC.

This clone was detected once. This same CDR3 is encoded by further DNA sequences in the sample. J is TRBJ2-2 and V is TRBV4-3, with D unclear. Deletions cut 0 bases from V and 1 base from J, with 6 bases between. Germline CDR1 is LGHNA and CDR2 is YSLEER. This CDR3 contains 15 residues. CDR3: CASSQDPGNTGELFF. DNA for the CDR3: TGCGCCAGCAGCCAAGATCCCGGGAACACCGGGGAGCTGTTTTTT.

The chain is built from TRBV5-6 and TRBJ2-2, with a possible D match to TRBD2 (5 bases). Trimming stripped 3 bases from V and 3 bases from J, with 15 bases between. Germline assignment: CDR1 SGHDT and CDR2 YYEEEE. This CDR3 region has 16 residues. CDR3 nucleotide sequence: TGTGCCAGCAGCTCGGCTGATGAGGGCGACACCGGGGAGCTGTTTTTT. Translated: CASSSADEGDTGELFF.